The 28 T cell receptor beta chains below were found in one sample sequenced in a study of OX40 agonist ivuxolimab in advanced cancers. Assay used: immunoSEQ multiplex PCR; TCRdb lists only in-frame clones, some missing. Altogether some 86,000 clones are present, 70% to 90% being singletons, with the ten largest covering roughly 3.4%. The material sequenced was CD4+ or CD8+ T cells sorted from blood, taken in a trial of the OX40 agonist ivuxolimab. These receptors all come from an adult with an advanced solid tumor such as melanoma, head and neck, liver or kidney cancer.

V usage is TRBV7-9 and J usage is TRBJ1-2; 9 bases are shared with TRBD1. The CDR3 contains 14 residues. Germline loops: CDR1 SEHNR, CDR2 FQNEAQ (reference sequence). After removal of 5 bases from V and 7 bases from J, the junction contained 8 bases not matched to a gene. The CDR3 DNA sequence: TGTGCCAGCAGCCAAGAAGGGACAGGGAGTGGCTACACCTTC. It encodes CASSQEGTGSGYTF.

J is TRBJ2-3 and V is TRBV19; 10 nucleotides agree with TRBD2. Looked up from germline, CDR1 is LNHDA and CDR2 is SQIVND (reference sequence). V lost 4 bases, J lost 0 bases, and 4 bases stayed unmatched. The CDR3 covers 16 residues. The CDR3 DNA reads TGTGCCAGTAGTAGAACTAGCGGGACTAGCACAGATACGCAGTATTTT. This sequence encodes CASSRTSGTSTDTQYF. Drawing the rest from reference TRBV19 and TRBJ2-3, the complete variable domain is DGGITQSPKYLFRKEGQNVTLSCEQNLNHDAMYWYRQDPGQGLRLIYYSQIVNDFQKGDIAEGYSVSREKKESFPLTVTSAQKNPTAFYLCASSRTSGTSTDTQYFGPGTRLTVL.

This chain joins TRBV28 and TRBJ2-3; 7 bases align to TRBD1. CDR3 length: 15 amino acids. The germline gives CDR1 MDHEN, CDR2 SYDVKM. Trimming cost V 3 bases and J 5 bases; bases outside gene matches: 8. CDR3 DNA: TGTGCCAGCAGTTTGTACAGGGGCGCGGGAGATACGCAGTATTTT. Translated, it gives CASSLYRGAGDTQYF.

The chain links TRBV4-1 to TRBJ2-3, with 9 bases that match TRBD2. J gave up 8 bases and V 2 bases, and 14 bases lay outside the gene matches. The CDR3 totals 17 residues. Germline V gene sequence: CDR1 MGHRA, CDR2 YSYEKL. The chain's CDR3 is CASSQRGLAGGPVTQYF. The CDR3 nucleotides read TGCGCCAGCAGCCAAAGGGGGCTGGCGGGAGGGCCGGTTACGCAGTATTTT.

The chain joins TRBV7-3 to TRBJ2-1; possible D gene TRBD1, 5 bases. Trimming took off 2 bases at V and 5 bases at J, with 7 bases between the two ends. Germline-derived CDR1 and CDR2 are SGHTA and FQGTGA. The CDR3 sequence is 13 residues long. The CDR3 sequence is CASSLDSNNEQFF. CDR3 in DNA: TGTGCCAGCAGCTTAGACAGTAACAATGAGCAGTTCTTC.

The DNA for the CDR3 is TGTGCCAGCAGCTACGGACAGGCCCAAGAGACCCAGTACTTC. Its translation is CASSYGQAQETQYF. This chain connects TRBV7-8 to TRBJ2-5, with 7 nucleotides matching TRBD1. V trimming: 4 bases; J trimming: 1 base; junction bases outside the gene matches: 3. Germline V CDR1 and CDR2: SGHVS, FQNEAQ. This CDR3 has 14 residues.

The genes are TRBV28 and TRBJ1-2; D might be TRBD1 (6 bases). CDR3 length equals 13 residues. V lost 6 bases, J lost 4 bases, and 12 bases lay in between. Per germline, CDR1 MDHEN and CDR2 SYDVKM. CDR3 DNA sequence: TGTGCCAGCAGACAGGGTGGATCCTATGGCTACACCTTC. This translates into CASRQGGSYGYTF.

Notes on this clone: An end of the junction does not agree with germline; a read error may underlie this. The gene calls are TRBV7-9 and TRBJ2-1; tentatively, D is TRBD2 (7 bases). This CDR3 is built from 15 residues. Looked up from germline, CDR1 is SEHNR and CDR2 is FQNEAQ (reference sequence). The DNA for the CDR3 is TGTGCCAGCAGCCTAGCGGCGGGGACACCGCCTGAGCAGTTCTTC. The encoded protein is CASSLAAGTPPEQFF.

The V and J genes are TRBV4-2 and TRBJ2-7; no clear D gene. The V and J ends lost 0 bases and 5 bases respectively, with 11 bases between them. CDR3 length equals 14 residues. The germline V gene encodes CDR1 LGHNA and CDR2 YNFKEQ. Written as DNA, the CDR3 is TGTGCCAGCAGCCAAGATGGTCAGTCCCACGAGCAGTACTTC. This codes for CASSQDGQSHEQYF.

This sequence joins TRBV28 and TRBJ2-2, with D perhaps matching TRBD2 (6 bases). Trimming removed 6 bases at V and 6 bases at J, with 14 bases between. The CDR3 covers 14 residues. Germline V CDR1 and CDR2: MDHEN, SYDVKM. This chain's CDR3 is CASSPSWGAGELFF. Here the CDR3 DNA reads TGTGCCAGCAGCCCCTCGTGGGGGGCCGGGGAGCTGTTTTTT.

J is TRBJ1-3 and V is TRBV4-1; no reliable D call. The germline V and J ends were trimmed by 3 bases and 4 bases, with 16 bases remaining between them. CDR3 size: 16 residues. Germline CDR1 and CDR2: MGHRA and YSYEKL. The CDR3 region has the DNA TGCGCCAGCAGCCAGACGTTTGCCCCAAGGGGAAACACCATATATTTT. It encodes CASSQTFAPRGNTIYF.

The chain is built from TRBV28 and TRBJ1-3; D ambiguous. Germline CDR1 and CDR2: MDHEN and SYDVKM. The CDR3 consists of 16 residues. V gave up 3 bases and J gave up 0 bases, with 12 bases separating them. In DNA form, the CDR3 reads TGTGCCAGCAGTTTCAGGCACCCATTCTCTGGAAACACCATATATTTT. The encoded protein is CASSFRHPFSGNTIYF.

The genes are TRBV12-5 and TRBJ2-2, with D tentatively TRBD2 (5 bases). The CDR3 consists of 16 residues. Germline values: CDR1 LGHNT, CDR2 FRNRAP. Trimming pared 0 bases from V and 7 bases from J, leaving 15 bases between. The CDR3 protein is CASGLVVGEGGGELFF. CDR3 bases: TGTGCTAGTGGTTTGGTAGTCGGGGAAGGAGGCGGGGAGCTGTTTTTT.

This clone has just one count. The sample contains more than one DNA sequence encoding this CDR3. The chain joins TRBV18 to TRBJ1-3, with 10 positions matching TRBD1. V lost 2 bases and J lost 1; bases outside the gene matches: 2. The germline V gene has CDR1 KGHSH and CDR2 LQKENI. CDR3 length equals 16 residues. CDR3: CASSPGQGGSGNTIYF. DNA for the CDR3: TGTGCCAGCTCACCAGGACAGGGGGGATCTGGAAACACCATATATTTT.

The CDR3: CASSSGPTDYGYTF. CDR3 bases: TGCGCCAGCAGCTCGGGACCTACAGACTATGGCTACACCTTC. The V and J genes are TRBV5-1 and TRBJ1-2; possible D gene TRBD1, 5 bases. The CDR3 covers 14 residues. Germline V lookup: CDR1 SGHRS, CDR2 YFSETQ. V was pared by 3 bases and J by 3 bases, with 12 bases between.

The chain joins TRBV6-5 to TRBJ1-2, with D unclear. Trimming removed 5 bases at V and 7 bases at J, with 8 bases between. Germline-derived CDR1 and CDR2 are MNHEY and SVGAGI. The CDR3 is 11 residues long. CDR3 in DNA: TGTGCCAGCAGTCGTGGCTCTGGCTACACCTTC. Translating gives CASSRGSGYTF.

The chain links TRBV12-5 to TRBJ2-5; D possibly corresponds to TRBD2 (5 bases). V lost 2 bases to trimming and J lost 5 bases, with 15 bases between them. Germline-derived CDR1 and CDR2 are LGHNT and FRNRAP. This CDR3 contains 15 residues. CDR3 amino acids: CASGLSGSKSETQYF. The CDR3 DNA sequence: TGTGCTAGTGGTTTGTCGGGGAGTAAAAGCGAGACCCAGTACTTC.

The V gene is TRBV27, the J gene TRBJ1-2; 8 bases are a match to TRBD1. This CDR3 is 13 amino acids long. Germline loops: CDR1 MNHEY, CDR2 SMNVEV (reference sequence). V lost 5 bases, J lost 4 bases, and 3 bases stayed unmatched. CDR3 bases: TGTGCCAGCAGTACCGGGACAGGCTATGGCTACACCTTC. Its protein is CASSTGTGYGYTF.

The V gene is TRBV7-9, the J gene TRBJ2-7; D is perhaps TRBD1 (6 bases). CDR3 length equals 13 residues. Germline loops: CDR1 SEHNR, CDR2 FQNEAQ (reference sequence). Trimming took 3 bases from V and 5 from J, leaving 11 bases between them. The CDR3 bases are TGTGCCAGCAGCTTCACAGGGCTGGACGAGCAGTACTTC. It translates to CASSFTGLDEQYF.

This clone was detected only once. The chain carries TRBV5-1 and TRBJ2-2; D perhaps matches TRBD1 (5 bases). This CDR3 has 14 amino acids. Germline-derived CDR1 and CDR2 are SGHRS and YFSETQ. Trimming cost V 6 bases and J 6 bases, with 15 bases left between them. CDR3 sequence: CASTLQGNAGELFF. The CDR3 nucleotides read TGCGCCAGCACCCTGCAGGGAAACGCCGGGGAGCTGTTTTTT.

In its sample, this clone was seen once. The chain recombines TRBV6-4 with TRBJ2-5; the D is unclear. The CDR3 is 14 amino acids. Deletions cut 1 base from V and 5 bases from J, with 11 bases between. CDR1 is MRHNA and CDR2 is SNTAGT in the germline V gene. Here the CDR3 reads CASSDLTWMETQYF. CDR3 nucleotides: TGTGCCAGCAGTGACTTGACTTGGATGGAGACCCAGTACTTC.

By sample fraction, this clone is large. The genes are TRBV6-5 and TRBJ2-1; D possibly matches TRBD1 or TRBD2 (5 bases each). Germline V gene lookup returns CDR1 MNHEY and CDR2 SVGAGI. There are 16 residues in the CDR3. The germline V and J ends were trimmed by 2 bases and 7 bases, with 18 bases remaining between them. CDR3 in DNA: TGTGCCAGCAGTTACCGGGGAAGTTTAAGGGGAAATGAGCAGTTCTTC. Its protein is CASSYRGSLRGNEQFF.

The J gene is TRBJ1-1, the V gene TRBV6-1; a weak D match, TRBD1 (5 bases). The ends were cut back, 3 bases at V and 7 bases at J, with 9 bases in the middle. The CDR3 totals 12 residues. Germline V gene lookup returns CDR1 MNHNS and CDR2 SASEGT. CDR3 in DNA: TGTGCCAGCAGTGACGGGGACCGTGAAGCTTTCTTT. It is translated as CASSDGDREAFF.

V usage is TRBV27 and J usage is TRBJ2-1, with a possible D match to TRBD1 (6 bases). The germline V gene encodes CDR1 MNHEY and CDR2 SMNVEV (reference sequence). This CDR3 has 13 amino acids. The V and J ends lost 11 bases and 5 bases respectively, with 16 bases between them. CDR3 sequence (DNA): TGTGCCGCACGGGGCAGGACAGACAATGAGCAGTTCTTC. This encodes CAARGRTDNEQFF.

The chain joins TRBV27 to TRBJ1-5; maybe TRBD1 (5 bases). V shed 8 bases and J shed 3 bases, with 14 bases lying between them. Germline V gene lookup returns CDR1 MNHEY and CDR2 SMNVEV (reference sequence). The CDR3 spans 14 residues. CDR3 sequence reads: CASGDRDSNQPQHF. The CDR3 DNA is TGTGCCAGCGGCGACAGAGACTCCAATCAGCCCCAGCATTTT.

CDR3 loop: CARSPGGETQYF. The CDR3 coding sequence is TGTGCTAGGTCGCCTGGCGGGGAGACCCAGTACTTC. The gene calls are TRBV7-7 and TRBJ2-5, with D possibly being TRBD2 (5 bases). CDR1 SSHAT and CDR2 FNYEAQ come from the germline V gene (reference sequence). CDR3 length: 12 amino acids.

The CDR3 reads CASSDPASEQYF. For the CDR3, the DNA is TGCGCCAGCAGTGACCCAGCCTCCGAGCAGTACTTC. The V call is TRBV10-2, the J call TRBJ2-7; D remains unclear. V lost 3 bases to trimming and J lost 6 bases, with 9 bases between them. Germline V gene data show CDR1 as WSHSY and CDR2 as SAAADI. This CDR3 is 12 amino acids long.

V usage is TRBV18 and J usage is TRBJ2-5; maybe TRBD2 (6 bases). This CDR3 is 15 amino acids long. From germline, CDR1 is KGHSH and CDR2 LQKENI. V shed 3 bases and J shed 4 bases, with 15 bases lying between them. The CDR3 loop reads CASSPTVNGGETQYF. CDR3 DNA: TGTGCCAGCTCACCGACAGTTAACGGGGGAGAGACCCAGTACTTC. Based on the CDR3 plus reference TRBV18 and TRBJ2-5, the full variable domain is NAGVMQNPRHLVRRRGQEARLRCSPMKGHSHVYWYRQLPEEGLKFMVYLQKENIIDESGMPKERFSAEFPKEGPSILRIQQVVRGDSAAYFCASSPTVNGGETQYFGPGTRLLVL.